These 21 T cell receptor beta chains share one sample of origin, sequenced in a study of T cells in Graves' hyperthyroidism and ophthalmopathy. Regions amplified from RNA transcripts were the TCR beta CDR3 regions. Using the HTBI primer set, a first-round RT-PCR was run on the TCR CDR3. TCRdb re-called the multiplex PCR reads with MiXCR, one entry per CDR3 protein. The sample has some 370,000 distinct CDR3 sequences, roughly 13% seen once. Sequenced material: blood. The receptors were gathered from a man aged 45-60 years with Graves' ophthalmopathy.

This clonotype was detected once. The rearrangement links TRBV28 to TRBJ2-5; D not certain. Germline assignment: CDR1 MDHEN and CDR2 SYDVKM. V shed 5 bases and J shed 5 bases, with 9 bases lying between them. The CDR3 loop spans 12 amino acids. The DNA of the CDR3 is TGTGCCAGCAGTCCAATGCGGGAGACCCAGTACTTC. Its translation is CASSPMRETQYF.

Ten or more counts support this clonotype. This CDR3 is CASSPPGLAPYNEQFF. CDR3 in DNA: TGTGCCAGCAGCCCACCGGGACTAGCGCCCTACAATGAGCAGTTCTTC. The chain couples TRBV7-2 to TRBJ2-1; 10 positions match TRBD2. Germline CDR1 reads SGHTA; CDR2 reads FQGNSA. CDR3 length: 16 amino acids. J gave up 2 bases and V 5 bases, and 6 bases lay outside the gene matches.

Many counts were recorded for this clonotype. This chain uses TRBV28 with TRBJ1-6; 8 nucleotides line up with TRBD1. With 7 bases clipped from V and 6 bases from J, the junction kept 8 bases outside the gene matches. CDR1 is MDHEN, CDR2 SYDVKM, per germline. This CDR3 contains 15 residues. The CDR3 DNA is TGTGCCAGCAAAGGCAGGACAGGGATTAATTCACCCCTCCACTTT. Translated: CASKGRTGINSPLHF.

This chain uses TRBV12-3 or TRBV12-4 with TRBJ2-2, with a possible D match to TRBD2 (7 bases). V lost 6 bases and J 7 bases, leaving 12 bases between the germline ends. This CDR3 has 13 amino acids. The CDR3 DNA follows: TGTGCCAGCAGCAAAGGGGGGGGCGGGGAGCTGTTTTTT. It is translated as CASSKGGGGELFF.

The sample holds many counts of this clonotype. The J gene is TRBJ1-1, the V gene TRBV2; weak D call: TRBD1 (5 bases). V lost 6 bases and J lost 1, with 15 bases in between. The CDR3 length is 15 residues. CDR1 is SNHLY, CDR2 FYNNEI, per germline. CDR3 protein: CASRRRGPTNTEAFF. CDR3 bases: TGTGCCAGCAGGAGGAGGGGCCCAACGAACACTGAAGCTTTCTTT.

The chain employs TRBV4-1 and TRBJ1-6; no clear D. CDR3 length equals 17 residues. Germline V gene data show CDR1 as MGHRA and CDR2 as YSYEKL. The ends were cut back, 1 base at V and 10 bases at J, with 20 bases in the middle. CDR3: CASSQAFNPASSSPLHF. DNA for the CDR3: TGCGCCAGCAGCCAAGCATTCAACCCCGCAAGTTCGTCACCCCTCCACTTT.

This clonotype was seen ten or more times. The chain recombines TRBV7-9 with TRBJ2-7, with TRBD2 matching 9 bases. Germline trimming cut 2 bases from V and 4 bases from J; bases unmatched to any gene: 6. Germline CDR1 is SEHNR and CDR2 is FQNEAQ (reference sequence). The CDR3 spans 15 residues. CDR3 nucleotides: TGTGCCAGCAGCTTAATTAGCGGGAGAGCGTACGAGCAGTACTTC. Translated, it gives CASSLISGRAYEQYF.

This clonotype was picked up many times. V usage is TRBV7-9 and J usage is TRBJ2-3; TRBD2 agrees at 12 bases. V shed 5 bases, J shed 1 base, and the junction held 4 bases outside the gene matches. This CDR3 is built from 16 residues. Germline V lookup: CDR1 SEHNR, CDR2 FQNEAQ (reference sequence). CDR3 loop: CASSPRTSGGTDTQYF. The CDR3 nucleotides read TGTGCCAGCAGCCCCCGGACTAGCGGGGGCACAGATACGCAGTATTTT.

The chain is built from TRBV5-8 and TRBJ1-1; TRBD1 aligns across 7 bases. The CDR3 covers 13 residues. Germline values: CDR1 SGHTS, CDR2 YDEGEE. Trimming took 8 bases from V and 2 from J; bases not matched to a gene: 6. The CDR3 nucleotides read TGTGCCAGTTTCGGGACAGCCAACACTGAAGCTTTCTTT. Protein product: CASFGTANTEAFF.

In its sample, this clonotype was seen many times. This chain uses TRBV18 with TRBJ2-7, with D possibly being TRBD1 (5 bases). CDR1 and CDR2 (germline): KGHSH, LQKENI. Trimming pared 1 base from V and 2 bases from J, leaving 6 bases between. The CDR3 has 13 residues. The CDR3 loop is CASSPQGPYEQYF. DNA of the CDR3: TGTGCCAGCTCACCACAGGGGCCCTACGAGCAGTACTTC.

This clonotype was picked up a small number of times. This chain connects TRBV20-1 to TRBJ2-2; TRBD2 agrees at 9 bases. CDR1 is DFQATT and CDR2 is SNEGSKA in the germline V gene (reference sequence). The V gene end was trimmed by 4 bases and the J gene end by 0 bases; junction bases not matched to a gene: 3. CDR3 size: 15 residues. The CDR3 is CSAISGSSNTGELFF. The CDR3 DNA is TGCAGTGCTATTAGCGGGAGCTCGAACACCGGGGAGCTGTTTTTT.

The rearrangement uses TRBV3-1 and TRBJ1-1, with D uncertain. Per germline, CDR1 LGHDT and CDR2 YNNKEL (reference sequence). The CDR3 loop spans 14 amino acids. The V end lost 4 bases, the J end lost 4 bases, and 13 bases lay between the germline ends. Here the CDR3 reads CASSPTSRGTEAFF. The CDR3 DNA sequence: TGTGCCAGCAGCCCAACTAGTCGGGGCACTGAAGCTTTCTTT.

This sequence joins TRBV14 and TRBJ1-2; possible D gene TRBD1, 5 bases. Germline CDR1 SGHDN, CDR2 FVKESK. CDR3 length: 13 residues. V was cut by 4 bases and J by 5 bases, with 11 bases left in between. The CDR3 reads CASSPQTEYGYTF. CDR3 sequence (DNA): TGTGCCAGCAGCCCTCAGACAGAGTATGGCTACACCTTC.

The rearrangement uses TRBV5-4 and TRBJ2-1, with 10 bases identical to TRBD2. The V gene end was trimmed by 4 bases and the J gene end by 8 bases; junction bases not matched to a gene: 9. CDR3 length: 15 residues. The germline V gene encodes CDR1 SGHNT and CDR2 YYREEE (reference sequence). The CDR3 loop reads CASSPPASGSYEQFF. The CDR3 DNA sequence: TGTGCCAGCAGCCCCCCCGCTAGCGGGAGCTATGAGCAGTTCTTC.

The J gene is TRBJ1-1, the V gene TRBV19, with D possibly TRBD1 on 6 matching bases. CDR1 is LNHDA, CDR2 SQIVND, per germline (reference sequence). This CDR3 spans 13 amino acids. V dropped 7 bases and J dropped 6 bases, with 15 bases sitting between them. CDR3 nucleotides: TGTGCCAGTACAGTTGGGGGCTCGGCTGAAGCTTTCTTT. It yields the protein CASTVGGSAEAFF.

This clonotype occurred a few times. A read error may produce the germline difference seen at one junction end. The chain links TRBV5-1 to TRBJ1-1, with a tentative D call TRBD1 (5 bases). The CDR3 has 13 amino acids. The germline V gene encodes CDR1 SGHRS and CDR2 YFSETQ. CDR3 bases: TGCACCAGCAGCTGGCAGGGTGGGACTGAAGCTTTCTTT. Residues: CTSSWQGGTEAFF.

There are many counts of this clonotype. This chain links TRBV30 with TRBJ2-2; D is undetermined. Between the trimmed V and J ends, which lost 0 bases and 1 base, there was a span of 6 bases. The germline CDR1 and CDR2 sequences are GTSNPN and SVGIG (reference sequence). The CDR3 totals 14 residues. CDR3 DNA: TGTGCCTGGAGTGTATCCCGGAACACCGGGGAGCTGTTTTTT. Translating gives CAWSVSRNTGELFF.

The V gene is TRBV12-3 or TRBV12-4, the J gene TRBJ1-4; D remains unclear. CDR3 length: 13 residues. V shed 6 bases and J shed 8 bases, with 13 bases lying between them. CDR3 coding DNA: TGTGCCAGCAGCCCACATCGTATCGAAAAACTGTTTTTT. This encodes CASSPHRIEKLFF.

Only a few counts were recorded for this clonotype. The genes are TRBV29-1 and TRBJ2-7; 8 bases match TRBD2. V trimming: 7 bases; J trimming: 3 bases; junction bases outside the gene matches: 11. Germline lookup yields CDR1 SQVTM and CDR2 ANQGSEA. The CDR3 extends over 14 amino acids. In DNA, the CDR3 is TGCAGCGCCGGGGGGGACGGGAGGTACTACGAGCAGTACTTC. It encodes CSAGGDGRYYEQYF.

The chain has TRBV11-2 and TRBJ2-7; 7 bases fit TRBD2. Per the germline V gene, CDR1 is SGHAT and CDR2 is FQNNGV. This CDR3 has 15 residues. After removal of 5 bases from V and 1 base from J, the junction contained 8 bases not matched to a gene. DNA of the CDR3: TGTGCCAGCAGCCCTACCCAGCGGGGATCCTACGAGCAGTACTTC. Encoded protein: CASSPTQRGSYEQYF.

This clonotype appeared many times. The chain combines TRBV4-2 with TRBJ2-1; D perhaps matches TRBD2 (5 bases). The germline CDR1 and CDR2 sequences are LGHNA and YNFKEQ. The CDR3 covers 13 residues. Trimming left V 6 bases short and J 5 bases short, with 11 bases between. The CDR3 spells CASRAELNNEQFF. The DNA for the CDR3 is TGTGCCAGCAGAGCGGAGCTAAACAATGAGCAGTTCTTC.